The subject of this entry is one T cell receptor beta chain. Its antigen is not identified. Sequenced by immunoSEQ multiplex PCR; TCRdb stores in-frame clones only, minus some. The sample contains some 37,000 clones, 55% to 75% of which appear only once. Each patient with chemo-refractory metastatic non-small-cell lung cancer was treated with focal radiation plus CTLA-4 blockade using ipilimumab. This entry belongs to a study of radiotherapy plus CTLA-4 blockade in lung cancer. Study details: Patients showed objective responses in about a sixth of cases, and disease control was achieved by 25% to 35%.

V was shortened by 3 bases and J by 5 bases, with 19 bases between the two germline ends. The germline CDR1 and CDR2 sequences are SQVTM and ANQGSEA. This CDR3 spans 15 amino acids. Whole-study results and caveats: Peripheral blood showed expansion of tumor-derived TCR clones after radiotherapy and ipilimumab.

This clonotype originated in a human donor with non-small cell lung cancer who had stable disease on radiotherapy plus ipilimumab. The chain carries TRBV29-1 and TRBJ1-2; D unresolved. Sequenced here: peripheral blood, sampled from a patient treated with radiotherapy plus ipilimumab. The CDR3 spells CSVDFLGAVSYGYTF. CDR3 nucleotides: TGCAGCGTTGATTTTCTCGGTGCCGTAAGTTATGGCTACACCTTC.